These T cell receptor beta chains were read from a single sample in a study of blood T cell repertoires in COVID-19. Sequenced by immunoSEQ multiplex PCR; TCRdb stores in-frame clones only, minus some. Of approximately 140,000 clones in the sample, approximately 90% are singletons; the top ten hold 4% to 5%. The sequencing input was peripheral blood. The source of these receptors is a woman in her fifties or sixties with active or convalescent COVID-19. Each CDR3 is given with its conserved first and last residue. D genes are given only for firm matches. Clone size is not always given. Where it is, it says once, few, many or a class for expanded clones.

abundance	d_gene	v_gene	j_gene	CDR3nt	CDR3aa
NA	TRBD2	TRBV7-6	TRBJ2-2	TGTGCCAGCAGCTCTAGCGGGTCGAACACCGGGGAGCTGTTTTTT	CASSSSGSNTGELFF
NA	TRBD1	TRBV19	TRBJ1-1	TGTGCCAGTAGAAAGGGGACAGGGAGGACTGAAGCTTTCTTT	CASRKGTGRTEAFF
NA	NA	TRBV7-2	TRBJ1-2	TGTGCCAGCAGCCCAGAGACTGGAGGCCGAGGGTACACCTTC	CASSPETGGRGYTF
NA	NA	TRBV6-5	TRBJ2-2	TGTGCCAGCAGTTACTCGGAGATGATAGACACCGGGGAGCTGTTTTTT	CASSYSEMIDTGELFF
NA	TRBD2	TRBV20-1	TRBJ2-1	TGCAGTGCTAGTCTCGGTAGCGGGGGGGCCTATGAGCAGTTCTTC	CSASLGSGGAYEQFF
NA	TRBD1	TRBV6-2/TRBV6-3	TRBJ1-5	TGTGCCAGCAGCCGCCCCGACAGGGGTTTTTGGCCCCAGCATTTT	CASSRPDRGFWPQHF
NA	NA	TRBV21-1	TRBJ1-5	TGTGCCAGCAGCATCCTCATAGGGGGGCCCCAGCATTTT	CASSILIGGPQHF
NA	TRBD1	TRBV6-5	TRBJ1-4	TGTGCCAGCGGGGAACAGGGGACGGTAAATGAAAAACTGTTTTTT	CASGEQGTVNEKLFF
NA	TRBD1	TRBV6-5	TRBJ1-3	TGTGCCAGCAGTTCAGGGGGGCCCGGGCCTGGAAACACCATATATTTT	CASSSGGPGPGNTIYF
once	NA	TRBV7-8	TRBJ2-2	TGTGCCAGCAGCTCCAGTGACACCGGGGAGCTGTTTTTT	CASSSSDTGELFF
NA	TRBD1	TRBV29-1	TRBJ1-1	TGCAGCGGTACCCGGGGACAGGCTAACACTGAAGCTTTCTTT	CSGTRGQANTEAFF
once	NA	TRBV20-1	TRBJ2-4	TGCAGTGCTAGTGGTAGCGATGGGAACATTCAGTACTTC	CSASGSDGNIQYF
NA	TRBD1	TRBV14	TRBJ2-1	TGTGCCAGCAGCGTCAAGGGGGCAGCCCAGTTCTTC	CASSVKGAAQFF
NA	TRBD1	TRBV5-1	TRBJ1-1	TGCGCCAGCAGCCCGGACGGGACAGCTGAAGCTTTCTTT	CASSPDGTAEAFF
few	NA	TRBV6-6	TRBJ2-2	TGTGCCAGCATGGCAGGGCGGTCCACCGGGGAGCTGTTTTTT	CASMAGRSTGELFF
NA	NA	TRBV6-5	TRBJ2-2	TGTGCCAGCGGCACCGGGGGAAGCACCGGGGAGCTGTTTTTT	CASGTGGSTGELFF
once	NA	TRBV2	TRBJ1-2	TGTGCCAGCAGCCGAAGGGGGATTAACTATGGCTACACCTTC	CASSRRGINYGYTF
NA	NA	TRBV6-5	TRBJ1-6	TGTGCCAGCAGTAAGGACAGCCAGAATTCACCCCTCCACTTT	CASSKDSQNSPLHF
few	NA	TRBV7-2	TRBJ1-1	TGTGCCAGCAGCTCGACCTCCACTGGCAGGGCTGGTACTGAAGCTTTCTTT	CASSSTSTGRAGTEAFF
NA	NA	TRBV20-1	TRBJ1-2	TGCAGTGCTACAGGGGTATATGGCTACACCTTC	CSATGVYGYTF
NA	NA	TRBV2	TRBJ2-3	TGTGCCAGCAGTGAAGCGCTTATCGGTGCAGATACGCAGTATTTT	CASSEALIGADTQYF
NA	NA	TRBV6-6	TRBJ1-2	TGTGCCAGCATTCTACTCTCGGGAGCTAACTATGGCTACACCTTC	CASILLSGANYGYTF
once	NA	TRBV25-1	TRBJ1-2	TGTGCCAGCAGTGAATCCTTCGGTGGCTACACCTTC	CASSESFGGYTF
NA	TRBD1	TRBV7-9	TRBJ1-1	TGTGCCAGCAGCTTAGGACAGGGTCTGAACACTGAAGCTTTCTTT	CASSLGQGLNTEAFF
NA	NA	TRBV9	TRBJ1-1	TGTGCCAGCAGCTCAGGGTCGTCTATCAGTGGGCTTGAAGCTTTCTTT	CASSSGSSISGLEAFF
NA	TRBD1	TRBV3-1/TRBV3-2	TRBJ2-7	TGCGCCAGCACCCCCTCGGGACAGGGGGCTAGAGAGCAGTACTTC	CASTPSGQGAREQYF
once	NA	TRBV3-1/TRBV3-2	TRBJ2-7	TGTGCCAGCAGTGAATGGGCCCTCGGGCGGGGCAACTACGAGCAGTACTTC	CASSEWALGRGNYEQYF
NA	TRBD1	TRBV19	TRBJ1-3	TGTGCCACCACACAGGGGTCTGGAAACACCATATATTTT	CATTQGSGNTIYF
NA	TRBD1	TRBV30	TRBJ1-5	TGTGCCTTGAGCAGGGGGGGCAATCAGCCCCAGCATTTT	CALSRGGNQPQHF
once	NA	TRBV5-6	TRBJ2-1	TGTGCCAGCAGCTTGGAGGCGGGGGCCAGGAATGAGCAGTTCTTC	CASSLEAGARNEQFF
NA	NA	TRBV3-1/TRBV3-2	TRBJ2-6	TGTGCCAGCAGCCAGGGACTTCTTCTAGGTGGGGCCAACGTCCTGACTTTC	CASSQGLLLGGANVLTF
once	NA	TRBV6-5	TRBJ2-2	TGTGCCAGCAGTTACTCGATGGCAGCGTACACCGGGGAGCTGTTTTTT	CASSYSMAAYTGELFF
NA	TRBD1	TRBV15	TRBJ1-1	TGTGCCACCATCCCTATTACCGGGACAGGGGCTTTCTTT	CATIPITGTGAFF
once	NA	TRBV3-1/TRBV3-2	TRBJ1-2	TGTGCCAGCAGCCCCGGGGGGAGTAACTATGGCTACACCTTC	CASSPGGSNYGYTF
NA	NA	TRBV9	TRBJ2-5	TGTGCCAGCGCGGGAAACCAAGAGACCCAGTACTTC	CASAGNQETQYF
NA	NA	TRBV19	TRBJ2-1	TGTGCCAGTAGTCAGACTGGAGGTAGTATCAATGAGCAGTTCTTC	CASSQTGGSINEQFF
NA	TRBD1	TRBV7-2	TRBJ1-2	TGTGCCAGCAGCCCGGGACAGGGCTATGGCTACACCTTC	CASSPGQGYGYTF
NA	NA	TRBV9	TRBJ1-5	TGTGCCAGCAGCGTAACAGGAGATAGCAATCAGCCCCAGCATTTT	CASSVTGDSNQPQHF
NA	NA	TRBV4-3	TRBJ2-5	TGCGCCAGCAGCTCCCGTTGGGGGCTGGGGGAGACCCAGTACTTC	CASSSRWGLGETQYF
NA	TRBD1	TRBV20-1	TRBJ2-7	TGCAGTGCTCGTGGGACAGGGGGTTACCCTTACGAGCAGTACTTC	CSARGTGGYPYEQYF
NA	NA	TRBV4-3	TRBJ1-2	TGCGCCAGCAGCCAAGACCGGGCAGGGGATGGCTACACCTTC	CASSQDRAGDGYTF
NA	NA	TRBV9	TRBJ2-7	TGTGCCAGCAGCGTAGTCAGTTCACCCTTGATCCACGAGCAGTACTTC	CASSVVSSPLIHEQYF
NA	NA	TRBV7-2	TRBJ1-4	TGTGCCAGCAGCCCCCAAGGGGGTAACGAAAAACTGTTTTTT	CASSPQGGNEKLFF
NA	TRBD1	TRBV19	TRBJ2-1	TGTGCCAGTAGTAGACAGGGGAATTCCTACAATGAGCAGTTCTTC	CASSRQGNSYNEQFF
NA	TRBD1	TRBV3-1/TRBV3-2	TRBJ1-5	TGTGCCAGCAGCCCTGGACAGGAAGGCCCTAATCAGCCCCAGCATTTT	CASSPGQEGPNQPQHF
NA	TRBD1	TRBV5-1	TRBJ1-1	TGCGCCAGCAGCATGCTGACAGGGGACTTTTGGGAAGCTTTCTTT	CASSMLTGDFWEAFF
NA	NA	TRBV3-1/TRBV3-2	TRBJ2-6	TGTGCCAGCAGCCGGACCCGGGGATCTGGGGCCAACGTCCTGACTTTC	CASSRTRGSGANVLTF
NA	NA	TRBV6-2/TRBV6-3	TRBJ2-3	TGTGCCAGCAGTTACGTGACTAAAGATACGCAGTATTTT	CASSYVTKDTQYF
once	NA	TRBV9	TRBJ1-1	TGTGCCAGCAGCGTAGATGACTCCGCGGGAGCTTTCTTT	CASSVDDSAGAFF
NA	NA	TRBV7-9	TRBJ1-1	TGTGCCAGCAGCTCCCAGGTGAACACTGAAGCTTTCTTT	CASSSQVNTEAFF
NA	TRBD1	TRBV5-5	TRBJ2-5	TGTGCCAGCAGCCCGTGGACAGGGGGAGAGACCCAGTACTTC	CASSPWTGGETQYF
NA	NA	TRBV14	TRBJ2-7	TGTGCCAGCAGCCAAACGGGCTACGAGCAGTACTTC	CASSQTGYEQYF
NA	NA	TRBV12-3/TRBV12-4	TRBJ1-6	TGTGCCAGCCGCGACAGTTATAATTCACCCCTCCACTTT	CASRDSYNSPLHF
NA	TRBD2	TRBV5-8	TRBJ2-3	TGTGCCAGCAGCTGGCTAGCGGGGCTCACAGATACGCAGTATTTT	CASSWLAGLTDTQYF
NA	TRBD2	TRBV3-1/TRBV3-2	TRBJ2-3	TGTGCCAGCAGCCAGACTAGCGGGGGGCCCCGCACAGATACGCAGTATTTT	CASSQTSGGPRTDTQYF